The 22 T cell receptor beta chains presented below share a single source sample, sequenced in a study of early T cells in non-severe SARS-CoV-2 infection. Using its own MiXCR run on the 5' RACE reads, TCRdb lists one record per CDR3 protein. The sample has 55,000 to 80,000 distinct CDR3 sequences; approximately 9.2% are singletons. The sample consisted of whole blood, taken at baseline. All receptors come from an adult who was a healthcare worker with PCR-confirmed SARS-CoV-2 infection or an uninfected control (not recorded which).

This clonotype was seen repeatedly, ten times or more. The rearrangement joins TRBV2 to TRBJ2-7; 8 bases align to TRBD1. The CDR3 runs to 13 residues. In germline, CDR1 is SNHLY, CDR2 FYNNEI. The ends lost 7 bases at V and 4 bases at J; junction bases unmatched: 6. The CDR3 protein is CASTRRDRYEQYF. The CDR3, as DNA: TGTGCCAGCACACGCCGGGACAGGTACGAGCAGTACTTC.

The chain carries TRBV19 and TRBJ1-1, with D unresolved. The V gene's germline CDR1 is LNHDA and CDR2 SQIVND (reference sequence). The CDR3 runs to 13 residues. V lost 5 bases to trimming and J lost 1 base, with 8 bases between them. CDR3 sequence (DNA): TGTGCCAGTAGTTCGTGGAGGAACACTGAAGCTTTCTTT. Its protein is CASSSWRNTEAFF.

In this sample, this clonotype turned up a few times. CDR3 DNA: TGTGCCAGCAGCTCCGGACTAGCGGAGATTAGCACAGATACGCAGTATTTT. It codes for CASSSGLAEISTDTQYF. This rearrangement joins TRBV5-4 to TRBJ2-3; TRBD2 agrees at 10 bases. The CDR3 consists of 17 residues. V was pared by 3 bases and J by 0 bases, with 7 bases of the junction left unmatched. In germline, CDR1 is SGHNT, CDR2 YYREEE (reference sequence).

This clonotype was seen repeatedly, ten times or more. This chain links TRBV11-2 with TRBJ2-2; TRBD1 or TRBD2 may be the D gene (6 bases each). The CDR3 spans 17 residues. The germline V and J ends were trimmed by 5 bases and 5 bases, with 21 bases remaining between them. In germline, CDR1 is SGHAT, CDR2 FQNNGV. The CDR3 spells CASSNYEGRRGTGELFF. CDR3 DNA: TGTGCCAGCAGCAACTACGAGGGGCGGAGGGGGACCGGGGAGCTGTTTTTT.

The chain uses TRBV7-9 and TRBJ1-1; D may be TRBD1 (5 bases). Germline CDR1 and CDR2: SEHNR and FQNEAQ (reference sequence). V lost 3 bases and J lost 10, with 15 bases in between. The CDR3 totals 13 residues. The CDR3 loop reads CASSFYQGGSAFF. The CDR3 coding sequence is TGTGCCAGCAGCTTCTACCAGGGAGGTTCAGCTTTCTTT. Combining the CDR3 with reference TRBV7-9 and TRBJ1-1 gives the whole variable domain DTGVSQNPRHKITKRGQNVTFRCDPISEHNRLYWYRQTLGQGPEFLTYFQNEAQLEKSRLLSDRFSAERPKGSFSTLEIQRTEQGDSAMYLCASSFYQGGSAFFGQGTRLTVV.

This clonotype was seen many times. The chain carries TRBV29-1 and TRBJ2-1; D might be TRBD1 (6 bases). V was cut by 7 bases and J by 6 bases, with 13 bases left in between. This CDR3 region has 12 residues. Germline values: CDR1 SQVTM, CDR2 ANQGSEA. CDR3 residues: CSADGTRNEQFF. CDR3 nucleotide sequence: TGCAGCGCTGACGGGACACGCAATGAGCAGTTCTTC.

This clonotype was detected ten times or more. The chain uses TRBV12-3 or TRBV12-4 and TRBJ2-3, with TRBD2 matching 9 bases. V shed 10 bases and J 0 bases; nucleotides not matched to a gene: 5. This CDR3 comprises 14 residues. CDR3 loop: CATVSGRSTDTQYF. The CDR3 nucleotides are TGTGCCACCGTAAGCGGGAGGAGCACAGATACGCAGTATTTT.

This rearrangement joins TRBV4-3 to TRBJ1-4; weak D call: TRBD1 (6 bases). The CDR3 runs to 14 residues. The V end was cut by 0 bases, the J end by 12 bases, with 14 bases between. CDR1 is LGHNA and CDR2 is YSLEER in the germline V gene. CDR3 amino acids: CASSQDYRDGELFF. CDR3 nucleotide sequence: TGCGCCAGCAGCCAAGATTACAGGGACGGGGAACTGTTTTTT.

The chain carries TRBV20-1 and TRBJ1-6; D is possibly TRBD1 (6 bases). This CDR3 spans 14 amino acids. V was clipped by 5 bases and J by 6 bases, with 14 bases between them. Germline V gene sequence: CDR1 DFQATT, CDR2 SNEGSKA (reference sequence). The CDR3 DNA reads TGCAGTGCTGAGAGGGGGACGAGTAATTCACCCCTCCACTTT. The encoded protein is CSAERGTSNSPLHF.

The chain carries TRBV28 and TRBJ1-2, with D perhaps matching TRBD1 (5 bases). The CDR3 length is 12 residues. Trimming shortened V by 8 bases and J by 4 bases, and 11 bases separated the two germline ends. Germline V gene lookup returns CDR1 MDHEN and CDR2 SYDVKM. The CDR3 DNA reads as TGTGCCAGCTTATACAGGAGCTATGGCTACACCTTC. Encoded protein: CASLYRSYGYTF.

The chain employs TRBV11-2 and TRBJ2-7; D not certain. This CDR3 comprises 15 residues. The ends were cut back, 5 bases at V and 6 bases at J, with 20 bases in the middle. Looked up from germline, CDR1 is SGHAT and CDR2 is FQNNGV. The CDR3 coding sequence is TGTGCCAGCAGCCCAAAGGGCGCTATCGACTCCGAGCAGTACTTC. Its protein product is CASSPKGAIDSEQYF.

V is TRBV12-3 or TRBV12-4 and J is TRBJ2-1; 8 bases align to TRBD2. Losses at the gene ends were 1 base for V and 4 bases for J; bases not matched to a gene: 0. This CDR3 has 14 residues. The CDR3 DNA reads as TGTGCCAGCAGTTTAGTAGCGGGGTACAATGAGCAGTTCTTC. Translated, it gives CASSLVAGYNEQFF.

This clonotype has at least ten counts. CDR3 DNA: TGTGCCAGCAGCTTCGAAGACAGGCATGAGCAGTTCTTC. It yields the protein CASSFEDRHEQFF. The J gene is TRBJ2-1, the V gene TRBV5-5, with TRBD1 as a possible D gene (6 bases). CDR3 length: 13 amino acids. From germline, CDR1 is SGHKS and CDR2 YYEKEE (reference sequence). Trimming took 2 bases from V and 8 from J, leaving 11 bases between them.

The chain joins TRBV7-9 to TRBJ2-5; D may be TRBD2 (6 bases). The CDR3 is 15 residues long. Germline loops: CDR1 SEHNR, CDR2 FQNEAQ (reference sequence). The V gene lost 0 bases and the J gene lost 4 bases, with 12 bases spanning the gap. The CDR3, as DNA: TGTGCCAGCAGCTTAGCGCGCGGGGAAGGAGAGACCCAGTACTTC. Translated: CASSLARGEGETQYF. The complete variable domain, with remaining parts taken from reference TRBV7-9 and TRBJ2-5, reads DTGVSQNPRHKITKRGQNVTFRCDPISEHNRLYWYRQTLGQGPEFLTYFQNEAQLEKSRLLSDRFSAERPKGSFSTLEIQRTEQGDSAMYLCASSLARGEGETQYFGPGTRLLVL.

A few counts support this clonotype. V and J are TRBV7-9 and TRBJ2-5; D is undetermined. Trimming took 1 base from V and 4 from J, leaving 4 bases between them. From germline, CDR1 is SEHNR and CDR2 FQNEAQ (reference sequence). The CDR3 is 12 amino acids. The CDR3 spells CASSLGRETQYF. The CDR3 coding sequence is TGTGCCAGCAGCTTAGGAAGAGAGACCCAGTACTTC.

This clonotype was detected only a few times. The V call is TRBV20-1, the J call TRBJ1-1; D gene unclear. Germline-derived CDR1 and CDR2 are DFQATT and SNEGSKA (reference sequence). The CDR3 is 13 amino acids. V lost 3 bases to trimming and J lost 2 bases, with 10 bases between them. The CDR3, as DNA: TGCAGTGCTAGCGGACGGATAAACACTGAAGCTTTCTTT. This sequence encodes CSASGRINTEAFF.

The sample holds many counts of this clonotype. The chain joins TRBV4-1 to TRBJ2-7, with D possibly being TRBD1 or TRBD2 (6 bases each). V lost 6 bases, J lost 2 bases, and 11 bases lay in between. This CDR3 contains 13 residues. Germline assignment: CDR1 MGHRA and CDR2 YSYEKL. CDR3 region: CASSPGATYEQYF. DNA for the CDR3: TGCGCCAGCAGTCCGGGGGCCACCTACGAGCAGTACTTC.

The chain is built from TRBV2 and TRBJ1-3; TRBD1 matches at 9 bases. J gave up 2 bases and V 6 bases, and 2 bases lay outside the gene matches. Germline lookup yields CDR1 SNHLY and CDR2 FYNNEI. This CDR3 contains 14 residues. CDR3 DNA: TGTGCCAGCAGACGGACAGGGGCTGGAAACACCATATATTTT. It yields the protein CASRRTGAGNTIYF.

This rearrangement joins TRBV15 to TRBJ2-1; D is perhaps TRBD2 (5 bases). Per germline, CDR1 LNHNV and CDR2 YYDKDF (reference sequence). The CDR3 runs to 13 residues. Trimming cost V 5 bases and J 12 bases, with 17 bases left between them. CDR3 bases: TGTGCCACCAGCCCCTCACGGGAAGGTGGGCAGTTCTTC. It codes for CATSPSREGGQFF.

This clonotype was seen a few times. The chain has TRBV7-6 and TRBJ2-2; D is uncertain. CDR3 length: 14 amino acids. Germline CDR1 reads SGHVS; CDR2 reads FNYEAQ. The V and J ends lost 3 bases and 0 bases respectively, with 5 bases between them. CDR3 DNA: TGTGCCAGCAGCTTCCTAGCGAACACCGGGGAGCTGTTTTTT. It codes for CASSFLANTGELFF.

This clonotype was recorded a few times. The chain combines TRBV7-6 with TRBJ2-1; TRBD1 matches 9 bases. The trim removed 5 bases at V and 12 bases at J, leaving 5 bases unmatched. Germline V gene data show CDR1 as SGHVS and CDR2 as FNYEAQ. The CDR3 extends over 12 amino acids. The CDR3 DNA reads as TGTGCCAGCAGCCCGGACAGGGGAGGGCAGTTCTTC. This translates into CASSPDRGGQFF.

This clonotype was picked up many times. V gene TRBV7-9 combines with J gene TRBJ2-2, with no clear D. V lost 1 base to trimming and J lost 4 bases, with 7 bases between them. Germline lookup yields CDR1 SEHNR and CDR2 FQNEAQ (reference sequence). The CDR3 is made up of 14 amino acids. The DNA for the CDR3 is TGTGCCAGCAGCTTAGTGGGCACCACCGGGGAGCTGTTTTTT. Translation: CASSLVGTTGELFF.